The following is a T cell receptor (beta chain) sequence with its context. The sample comes from a study of blood T cell repertoires in COVID-19. CDR3 length equals 14 residues. CDR1 and CDR2 from the germline V gene are MRHNA and SNTAGT. The ends were cut back, 4 bases at V and 4 bases at J, with 10 bases in the middle. The data were produced by immunoSEQ multiplex PCR, yet TCRdb's version contains in-frame clones alone and is incomplete. This table has 90,000 to 120,000 clones, 75% to 95% appearing once. The clonotype originates from a woman between 25 and 40 years old with acute or convalescent COVID-19. The sample consisted of peripheral blood. The chain has TRBV6-4 and TRBJ2-2, with a possible D match to TRBD2 (5 bases). CDR3 nucleotide sequence: TGTGCCAGCAGTGCGGACTTGACCACCGGGGAGCTGTTTTTT. This codes for CASSADLTTGELFF.